Listed below are T cell receptor beta chains from one sample, sequenced in a study of T cell repertoires in cytomegalovirus infection. These receptors' targets are unknown. TCRdb reanalysed the reads using MiXCR and keeps one entry per CDR3 protein. The profile shows about a million distinct CDR3 sequences, about 33% of them singletons. The sample here was cultured CD8+ T cells from PBMCs, taken from culture after CMV antigen stimulation. The source is a human donor in good health (CMV status not recorded). Some clones in this sample may be carry-over from other donors' samples. The CDR3 runs from the conserved cysteine through the conserved F or W. A D gene is named only where the DNA matches it firmly. Clone size appears in some rows only: once, few, many, or a class for an expanded clone.

clone_size j_call d_call v_call cdr3_aa cdr3_nt
- TRBJ2-1 - TRBV28 CASSLLLALRDEQFF TGTGCCAGCAGTTTACTTCTGGCCCTAAGGGATGAGCAGTTCTTC
- TRBJ1-1 - TRBV29-1 CSVDSYEEAFF TGCAGCGTTGATTCGTATGAGGAAGCTTTCTTT
few TRBJ2-1 - TRBV6-2/TRBV6-3 CASSYKGTGSYNEQFF TGTGCCAGCAGTTACAAGGGAACAGGTTCCTACAATGAGCAGTTCTTC
many TRBJ1-1 TRBD1 TRBV7-8 CASSTRTGRNTEAFF TGTGCCAGCAGCACCCGGACAGGGAGGAACACTGAAGCTTTCTTT
- TRBJ1-1 TRBD1 TRBV27 CASSSLPGDSKNTEAFF TGTGCCAGCAGTTCCCTCCCCGGGGACAGCAAGAACACTGAAGCTTTCTTT
few TRBJ2-3 TRBD1 TRBV11-2 CASSPWTGEGTDTQYF TGTGCCAGCAGCCCCTGGACAGGGGAGGGAACAGATACGCAGTATTTT
- TRBJ2-1 - TRBV6-1 CASGDGYYNEQFF TGTGCCAGCGGCGACGGGTACTACAATGAGCAGTTCTTC
- TRBJ1-1 - TRBV6-1 CASSRAYTEAFF TGTGCCAGCAGCCGAGCCTACACTGAAGCTTTCTTT
- TRBJ2-3 - TRBV13 CASSLIQRSTDTQYF TGTGCCAGCAGCTTAATCCAGCGGAGCACAGATACGCAGTATTTT
- TRBJ1-2 TRBD1 TRBV7-9 CASSSSGQGYSGYTF TGTGCCAGCAGCTCCTCGGGACAGGGTTATTCCGGCTACACCTTC
many TRBJ1-1 - TRBV12-3/TRBV12-4 CASSSTIGGLNTEAFF TGTGCCAGCAGTTCCACAATTGGGGGGTTGAACACTGAAGCTTTCTTT
few TRBJ2-1 TRBD1 TRBV4-1 CASSQGTGNDEQFF TGCGCCAGCAGCCAAGGGACAGGGAACGATGAGCAGTTCTTC
many TRBJ2-4 - TRBV7-6 CASSLGGAQNIQYF TGTGCCAGCAGCTTAGGTGGGGCACAAAACATTCAGTACTTC
- TRBJ2-1 - TRBV28 CASTSGYYLPDEQFF TGTGCCAGCACTAGTGGTTACTACCTCCCCGATGAGCAGTTCTTC
few TRBJ2-1 - TRBV5-5 CASIPPRDLSYNEQFF TGTGCCAGCATCCCCCCCCGGGACCTATCCTACAATGAGCAGTTCTTC
- TRBJ2-1 - TRBV6-2/TRBV6-3 CASSYSPGGDDEQFF TGTGCCAGCAGTTACTCCCCAGGGGGGGACGATGAGCAGTTCTTC
- TRBJ2-1 - TRBV24-1 CATSEAGTYNEQFF TGTGCCACCAGTGAAGCCGGGACCTACAATGAGCAGTTCTTC
- TRBJ1-5 - TRBV6-2/TRBV6-3 CASSYTDRNQPQHF TGTGCCAGCAGTTACACCGACAGAAATCAGCCCCAGCATTTT